This TCR beta chain appears in the sequencing data of a study of T-cell reconstitution after alpha-beta-depleted transplantation in children. The authors prepared the TCRbeta library with unique molecular identifiers. MiXCR was run by TCRdb on the PCR reads, yielding one entry per CDR3 protein. This table has about 540,000 distinct CDR3 sequences, about 17% appearing once. This clonotype was found a few times. The CDR3 covers 15 residues. CDR1 MNHEY and CDR2 SMNVEV come from the germline V gene (reference sequence). With 3 bases clipped from V and 7 bases from J, the junction kept 4 bases outside the gene matches.

This chain connects TRBV27 to TRBJ1-6; TRBD1 matches 9 bases. The source of this sequence is a human donor who donated a stem cell graft to a child with acute lymphoblastic leukemia. The specimen was PBMCs from the stem cell graft donor, collected from the stem cell graft. The CDR3 DNA reads TGTGCCAGCAGTTTTTTGGACAGGGGCAATTCACCCCTCCACTTT. It encodes CASSFLDRGNSPLHF.